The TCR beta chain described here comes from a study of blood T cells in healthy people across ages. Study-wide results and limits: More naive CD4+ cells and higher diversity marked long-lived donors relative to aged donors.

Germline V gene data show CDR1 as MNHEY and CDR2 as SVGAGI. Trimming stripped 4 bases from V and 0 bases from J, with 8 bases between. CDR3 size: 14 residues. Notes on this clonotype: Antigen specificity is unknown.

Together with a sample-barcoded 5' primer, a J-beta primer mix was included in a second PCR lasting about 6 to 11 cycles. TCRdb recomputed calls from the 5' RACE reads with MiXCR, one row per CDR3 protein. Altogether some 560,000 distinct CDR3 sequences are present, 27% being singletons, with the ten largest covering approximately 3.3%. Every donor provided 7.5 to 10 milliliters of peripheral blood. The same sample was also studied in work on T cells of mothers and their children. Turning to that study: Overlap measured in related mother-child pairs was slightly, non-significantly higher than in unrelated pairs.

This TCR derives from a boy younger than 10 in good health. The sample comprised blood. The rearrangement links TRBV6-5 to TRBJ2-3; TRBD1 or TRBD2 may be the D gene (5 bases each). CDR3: CASSSGSSTDTQYF. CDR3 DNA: TGTGCCAGCAGTTCAGGGAGTAGCACAGATACGCAGTATTTT.